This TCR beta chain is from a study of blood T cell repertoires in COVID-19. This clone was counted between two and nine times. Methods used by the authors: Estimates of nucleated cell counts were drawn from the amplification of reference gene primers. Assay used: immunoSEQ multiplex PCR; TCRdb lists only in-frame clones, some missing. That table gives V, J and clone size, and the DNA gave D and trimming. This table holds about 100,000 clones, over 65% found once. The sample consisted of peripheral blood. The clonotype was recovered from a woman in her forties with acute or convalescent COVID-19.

In nucleotides, the CDR3 is TGCGCCAGCAGCTTGAGTGCTAGCGGGGGGTCCAATGAGCAGTTCTTC. Translated, it gives CASSLSASGGSNEQFF. The chain uses TRBV4-3 and TRBJ2-1, with 11 bases lining up with TRBD2. The V gene's germline CDR1 is LGHNA and CDR2 YSLEER. After removal of 5 bases from V and 6 bases from J, the junction contained 9 bases not matched to a gene. The CDR3 sequence is 16 residues long.